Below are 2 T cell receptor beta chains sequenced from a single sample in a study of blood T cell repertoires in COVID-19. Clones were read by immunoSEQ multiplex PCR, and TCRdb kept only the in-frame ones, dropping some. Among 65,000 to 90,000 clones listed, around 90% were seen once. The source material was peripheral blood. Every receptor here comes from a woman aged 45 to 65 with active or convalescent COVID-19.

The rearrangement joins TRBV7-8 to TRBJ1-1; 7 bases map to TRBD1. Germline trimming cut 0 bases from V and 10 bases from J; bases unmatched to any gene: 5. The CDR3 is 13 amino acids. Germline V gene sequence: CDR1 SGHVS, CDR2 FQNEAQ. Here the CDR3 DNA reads TGTGCCAGCAGCTTAGCAGGGGGCGTAGGAGCTTTCTTT. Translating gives CASSLAGGVGAFF.

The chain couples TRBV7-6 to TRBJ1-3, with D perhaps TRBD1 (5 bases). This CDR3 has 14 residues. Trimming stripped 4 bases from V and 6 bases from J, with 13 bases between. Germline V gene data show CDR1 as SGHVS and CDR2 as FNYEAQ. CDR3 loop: CASSSGGGANTIYF. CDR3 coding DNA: TGTGCCAGCAGCTCGGGGGGTGGCGCAAACACCATATATTTT.